This T cell receptor (beta chain) was profiled in a study of cytomegalovirus exposure and HLA in healthy donors. Use of 60 Vbeta and 13 Jbeta primers characterized the PCR. Repertoires were generated with immunoSEQ multiplex PCR, while TCRdb's copy carries only in-frame clones and drops some. This sample has fewer than 120,000 clones, with approximately 86% found just once. CDR1 MGHDK and CDR2 SYGVNS come from the germline V gene. The CDR3 length is 14 residues. Trimming left V 5 bases short and J 4 bases short, with 15 bases between. The TCR originated in a middle-aged man in good health and CMV-seronegative. Input material: PBMCs. J is TRBJ2-7 and V is TRBV25-1; D possibly corresponds to TRBD2 (6 bases). CDR3 in amino acids: CASSFPGGTYEQYF. CDR3 in DNA: TGTGCCAGCAGTTTTCCAGGCGGGACTTACGAGCAGTACTTC.